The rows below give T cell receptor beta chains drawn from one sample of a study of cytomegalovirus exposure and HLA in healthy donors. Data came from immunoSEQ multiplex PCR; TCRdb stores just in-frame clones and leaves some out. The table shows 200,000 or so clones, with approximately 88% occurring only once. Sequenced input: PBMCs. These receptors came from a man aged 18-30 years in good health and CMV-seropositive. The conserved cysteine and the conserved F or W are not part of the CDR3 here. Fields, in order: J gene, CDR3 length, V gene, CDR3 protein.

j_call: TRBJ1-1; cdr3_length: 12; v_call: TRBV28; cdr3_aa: ASSTGTVNTEAF
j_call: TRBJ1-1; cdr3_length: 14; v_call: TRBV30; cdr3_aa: AWAGGGTGFNTEAF
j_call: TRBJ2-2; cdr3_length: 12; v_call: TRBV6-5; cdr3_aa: ASSIAGETGELF
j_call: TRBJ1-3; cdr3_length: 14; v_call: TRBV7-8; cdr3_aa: ASSLGGQGTGNTIY
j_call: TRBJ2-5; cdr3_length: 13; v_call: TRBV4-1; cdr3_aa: ASSTTGALQETQY
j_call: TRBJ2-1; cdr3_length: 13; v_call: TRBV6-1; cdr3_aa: ASSALDRPRDEQF
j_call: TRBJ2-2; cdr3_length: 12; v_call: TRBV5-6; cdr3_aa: ASSLDGSTGELF
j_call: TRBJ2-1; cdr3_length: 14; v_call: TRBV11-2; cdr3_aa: ASSSYRDRVDGEQF
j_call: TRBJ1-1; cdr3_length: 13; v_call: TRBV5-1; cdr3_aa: ASSLGRDPGTEAF
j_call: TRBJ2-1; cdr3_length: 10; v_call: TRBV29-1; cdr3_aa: SVEEYLAGQF
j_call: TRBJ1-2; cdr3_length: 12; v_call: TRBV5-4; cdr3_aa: ASSFGTGGSGYT
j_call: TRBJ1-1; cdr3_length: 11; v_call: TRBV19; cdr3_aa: ASTRRGLTEAF
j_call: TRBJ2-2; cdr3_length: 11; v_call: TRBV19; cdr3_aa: ASSTTGGRELF
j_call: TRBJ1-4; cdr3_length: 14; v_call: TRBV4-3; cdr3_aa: ASSQGHSATNEKLF
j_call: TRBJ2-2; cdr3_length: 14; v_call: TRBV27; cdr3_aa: ASIALGTGGFGELF
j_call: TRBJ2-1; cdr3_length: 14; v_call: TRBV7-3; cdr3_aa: ASSSPTSGRAHEQF
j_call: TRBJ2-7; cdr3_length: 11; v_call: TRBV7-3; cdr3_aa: ASSENLSYEQY
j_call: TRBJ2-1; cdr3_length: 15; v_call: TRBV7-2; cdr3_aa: ASSLTIASGLGGEQF
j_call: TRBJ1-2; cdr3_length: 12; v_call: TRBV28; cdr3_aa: ARRDQGASGGYT
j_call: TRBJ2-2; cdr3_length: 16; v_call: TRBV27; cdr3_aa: ASGSQGPAGLNTGELF
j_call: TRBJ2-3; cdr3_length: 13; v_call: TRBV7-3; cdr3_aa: ASSLNLGKTDTQY
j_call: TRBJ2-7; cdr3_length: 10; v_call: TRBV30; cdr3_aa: AWSGGYYEQY
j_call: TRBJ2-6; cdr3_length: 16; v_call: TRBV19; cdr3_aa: ASSQDRVWSSGANVLT
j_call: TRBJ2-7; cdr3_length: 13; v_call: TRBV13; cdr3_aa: ASSTGTSGGSEQY
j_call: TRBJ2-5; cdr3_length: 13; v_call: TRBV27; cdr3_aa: ASRTRTAGGFPQY
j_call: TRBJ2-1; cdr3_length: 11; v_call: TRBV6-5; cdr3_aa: ASHRPGGNEQF
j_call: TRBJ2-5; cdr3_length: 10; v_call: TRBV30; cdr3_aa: AWSTGPETQY
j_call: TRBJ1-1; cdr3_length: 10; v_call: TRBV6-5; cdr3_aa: ASSSIDNEAF
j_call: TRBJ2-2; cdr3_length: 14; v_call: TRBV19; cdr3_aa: ASSILASQNTGELF
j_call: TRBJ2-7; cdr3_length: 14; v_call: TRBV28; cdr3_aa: ASSSIQGALTLEQY
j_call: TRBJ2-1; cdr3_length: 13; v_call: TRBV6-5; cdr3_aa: ASSPSGGTYNEQF
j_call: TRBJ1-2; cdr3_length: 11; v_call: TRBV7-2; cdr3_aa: AIPRGGYNGYT
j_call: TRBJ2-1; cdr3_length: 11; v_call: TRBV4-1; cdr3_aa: ASSQGMRDEQF
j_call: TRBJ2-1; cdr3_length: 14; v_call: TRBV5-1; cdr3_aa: ASSQGLLAGNNEQF
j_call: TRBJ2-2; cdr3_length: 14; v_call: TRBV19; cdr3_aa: ASSSGSGRASGELF
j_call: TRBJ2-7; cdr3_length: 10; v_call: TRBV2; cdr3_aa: ASSTQESEQY
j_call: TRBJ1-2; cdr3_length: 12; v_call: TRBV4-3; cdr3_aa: ASSQGTGEDGYT
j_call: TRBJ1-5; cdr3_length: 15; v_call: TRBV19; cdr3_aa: ASSIVRDAASNQPQH
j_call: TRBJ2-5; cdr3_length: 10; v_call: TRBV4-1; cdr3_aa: ASQGARETQY
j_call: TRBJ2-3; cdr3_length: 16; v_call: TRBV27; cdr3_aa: ARPNPTPSGRARDTQY
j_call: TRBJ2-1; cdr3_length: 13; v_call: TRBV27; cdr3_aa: ASSPGLPGLNEQF
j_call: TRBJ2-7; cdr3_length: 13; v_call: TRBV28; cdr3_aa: ASMGMGLGGTEQY
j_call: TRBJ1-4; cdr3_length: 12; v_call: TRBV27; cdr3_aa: ASSYRAPMEKLF
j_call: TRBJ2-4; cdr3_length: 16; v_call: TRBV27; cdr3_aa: ASSAYRSGGLGKNIQY
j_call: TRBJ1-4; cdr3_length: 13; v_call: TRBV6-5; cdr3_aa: ASSYRRDRGKKLF
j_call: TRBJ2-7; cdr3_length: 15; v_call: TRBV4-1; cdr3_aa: ASSQTLGDLYTYEQY
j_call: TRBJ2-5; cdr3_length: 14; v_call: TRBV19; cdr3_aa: ASSPGVANKQETQY
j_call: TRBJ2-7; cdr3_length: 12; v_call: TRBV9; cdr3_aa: ASSVRTGSYEQY
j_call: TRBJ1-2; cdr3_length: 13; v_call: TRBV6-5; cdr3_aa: ASSYSGQGNYGYT
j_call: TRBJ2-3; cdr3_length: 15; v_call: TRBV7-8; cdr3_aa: ASTQAPRGLETDTQY
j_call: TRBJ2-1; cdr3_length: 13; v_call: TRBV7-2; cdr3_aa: ASSRDRGGYNEQF
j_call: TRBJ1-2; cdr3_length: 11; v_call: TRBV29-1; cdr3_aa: SVEERVAHGYT